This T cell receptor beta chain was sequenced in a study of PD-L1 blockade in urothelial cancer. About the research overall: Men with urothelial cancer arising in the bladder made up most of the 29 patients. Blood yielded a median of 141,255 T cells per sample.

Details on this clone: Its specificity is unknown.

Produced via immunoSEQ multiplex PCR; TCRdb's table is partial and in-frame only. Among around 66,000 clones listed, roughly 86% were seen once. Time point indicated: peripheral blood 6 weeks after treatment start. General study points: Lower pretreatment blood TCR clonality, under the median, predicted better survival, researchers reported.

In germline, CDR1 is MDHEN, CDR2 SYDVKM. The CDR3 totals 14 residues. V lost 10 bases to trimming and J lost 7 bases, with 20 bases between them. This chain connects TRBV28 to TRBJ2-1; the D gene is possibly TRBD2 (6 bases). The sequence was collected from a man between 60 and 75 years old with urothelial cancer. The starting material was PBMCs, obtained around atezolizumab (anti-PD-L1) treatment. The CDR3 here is CATRGGLGGNEQFF. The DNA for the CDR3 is TGTGCCACACGAGGCGGATTGGGGGGTAATGAGCAGTTCTTC.